A few counts support the clone carrying this T cell receptor beta chain. What it recognizes is unknown. The CDR3 end is not reached by the read, which stops 3 residues before it; the germline J gene fills it in. The data were taken from a study of T cell clonality in common variable immunodeficiency. Sequencing input was equivalent genomic DNA from CVID and controls. TCRdb keeps only in-frame clones here, not all; method: immunoSEQ multiplex PCR. Sampling found around 30,000 clones, none seen once. CDR3 length equals 13 residues. Germline CDR1 reads SGHTA; CDR2 reads FQGTGA. Study-wide results and limits: CVID subjects shared fewer TCRbeta clones than healthy controls did. Common variable immunodeficiency TCR beta sequences reportedly had fewer deletions and N-nucleotide insertions. The cause of increased CVID clonality remains unclear without subpopulation sequencing. Patient heterogeneity in the CVID cohort limited correlations between repertoire features and clinical complications.

The sequenced sample was peripheral blood mononuclear cells. V usage is TRBV7-3 and J usage is TRBJ1-1; tentatively, D is TRBD1 (5 bases). The TCR sequence derives from a human donor with common variable immunodeficiency. Partial CDR3 DNA: TGTGCCAGCAGCTTATTGGGTGGGGCCCCG. Its protein product is CASSLLGGAP. Given in full, the CDR3 is CASSLLGGAPAFF.